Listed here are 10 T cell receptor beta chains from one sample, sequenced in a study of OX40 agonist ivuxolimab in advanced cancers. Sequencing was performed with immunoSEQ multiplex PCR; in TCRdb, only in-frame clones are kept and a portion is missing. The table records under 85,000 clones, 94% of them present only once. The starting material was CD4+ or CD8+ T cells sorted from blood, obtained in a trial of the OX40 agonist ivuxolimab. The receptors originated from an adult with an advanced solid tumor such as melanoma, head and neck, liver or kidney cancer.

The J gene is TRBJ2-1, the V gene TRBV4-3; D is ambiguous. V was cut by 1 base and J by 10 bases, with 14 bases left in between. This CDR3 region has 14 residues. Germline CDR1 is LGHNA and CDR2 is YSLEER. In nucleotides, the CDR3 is TGCGCCAGCAGCCAAGGACACGGACGAGTAGAGCAGTTCTTC. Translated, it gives CASSQGHGRVEQFF.

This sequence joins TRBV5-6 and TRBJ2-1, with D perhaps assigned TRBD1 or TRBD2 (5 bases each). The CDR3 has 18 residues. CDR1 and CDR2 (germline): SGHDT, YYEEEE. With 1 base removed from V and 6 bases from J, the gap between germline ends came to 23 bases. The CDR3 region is CASSLWGPIDSRGNEQFF. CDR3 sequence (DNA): TGTGCCAGCAGCTTGTGGGGACCTATAGACAGTCGGGGCAATGAGCAGTTCTTC. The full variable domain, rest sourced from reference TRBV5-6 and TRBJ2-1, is DAGVTQSPTHLIKTRGQQVTLRCSPKSGHDTVSWYQQALGQGPQFIFQYYEEEERQRGNFPDRFSGHQFPNYSSELNVNALLLGDSALYLCASSLWGPIDSRGNEQFFGPGTRLTVL.

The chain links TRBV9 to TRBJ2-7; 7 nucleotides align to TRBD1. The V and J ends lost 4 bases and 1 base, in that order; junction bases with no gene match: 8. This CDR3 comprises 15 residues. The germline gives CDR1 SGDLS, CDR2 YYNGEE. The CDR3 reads CASSPRQGSSYEQYF. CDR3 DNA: TGTGCCAGCAGCCCAAGACAGGGTTCTTCCTACGAGCAGTACTTC.

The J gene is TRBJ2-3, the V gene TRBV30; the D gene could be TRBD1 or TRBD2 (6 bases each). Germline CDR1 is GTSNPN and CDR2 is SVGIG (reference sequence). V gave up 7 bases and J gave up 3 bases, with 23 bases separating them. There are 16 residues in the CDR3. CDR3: CAYTHGGGTGTDTQYF. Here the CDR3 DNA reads TGTGCCTACACTCATGGGGGCGGGACGGGTACAGATACGCAGTATTTT.

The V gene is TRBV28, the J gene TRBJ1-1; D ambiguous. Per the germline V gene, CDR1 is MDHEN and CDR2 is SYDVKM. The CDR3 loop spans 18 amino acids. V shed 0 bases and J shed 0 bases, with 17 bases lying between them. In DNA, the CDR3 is TGTGCCAGCAGTTTATGGCGGCAGGCTGTAACAATGAACACTGAAGCTTTCTTT. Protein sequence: CASSLWRQAVTMNTEAFF.

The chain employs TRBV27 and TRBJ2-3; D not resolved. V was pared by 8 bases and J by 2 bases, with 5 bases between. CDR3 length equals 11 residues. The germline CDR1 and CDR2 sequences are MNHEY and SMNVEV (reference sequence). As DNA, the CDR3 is TGTGCCAGCTGGTACACAGATACGCAGTATTTT. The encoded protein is CASWYTDTQYF.

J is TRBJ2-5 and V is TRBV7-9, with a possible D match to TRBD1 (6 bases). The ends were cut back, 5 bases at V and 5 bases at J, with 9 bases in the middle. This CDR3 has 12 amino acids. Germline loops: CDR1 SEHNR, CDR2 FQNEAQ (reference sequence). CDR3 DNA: TGTGCCAGCAGCCCCGACAGGGAGACCCAGTACTTC. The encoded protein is CASSPDRETQYF.

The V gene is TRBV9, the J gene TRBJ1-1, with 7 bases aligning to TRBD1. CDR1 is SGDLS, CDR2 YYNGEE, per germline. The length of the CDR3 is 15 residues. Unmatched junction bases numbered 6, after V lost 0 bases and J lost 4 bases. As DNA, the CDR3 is TGTGCCAGCAGCGTAGGAATAGGGGGCACCACTGAAGCTTTCTTT. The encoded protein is CASSVGIGGTTEAFF.

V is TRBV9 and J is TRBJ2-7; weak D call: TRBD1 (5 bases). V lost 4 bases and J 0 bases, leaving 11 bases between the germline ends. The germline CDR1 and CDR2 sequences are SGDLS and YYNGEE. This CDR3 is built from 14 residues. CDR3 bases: TGTGCCAGCAGCCTGCAGGGTGACTCCTACGAGCAGTACTTC. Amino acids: CASSLQGDSYEQYF.

The CDR3, as DNA: TGTGCCAGCACCCTGGGGGGGGCGGCCCGGCGCGAGCAGTACTTC. Its protein is CASTLGGAARREQYF. The chain recombines TRBV2 with TRBJ2-7; possible D gene TRBD2, 7 bases. V gave up 7 bases and J gave up 6 bases, with 22 bases separating them. CDR3 length equals 15 residues. Germline V gene data show CDR1 as SNHLY and CDR2 as FYNNEI.